Shown below are 10 T cell receptor beta chains from a single sample sequenced in a study of blood T cell repertoires in COVID-19. Clones were sequenced by immunoSEQ multiplex PCR, and TCRdb holds only the in-frame ones, with some missing. The table lists about 88,000 clones, less than 90% of them singletons. The sample was peripheral blood. These receptors originate from a human donor in a cohort sampled during active COVID-19.

J is TRBJ2-3 and V is TRBV19; TRBD1 aligns across 8 bases. V dropped 4 bases and J dropped 2; count of bases not matched to a gene: 5. The CDR3 is made up of 15 amino acids. Germline V gene sequence: CDR1 LNHDA, CDR2 SQIVND (reference sequence). The CDR3 DNA sequence: TGTGCCAGTAGTACCGAGGGACAGGCCACAGATACGCAGTATTTT. This encodes CASSTEGQATDTQYF.

V gene TRBV19 combines with J gene TRBJ1-5; a possible D gene is TRBD1 (5 bases). Trimming removed 5 bases from V and 6 bases from J, with 14 bases in between. The CDR3 has 14 residues. CDR1 and CDR2 from the germline V gene are LNHDA and SQIVND (reference sequence). CDR3 region: CASSPSRVGQPQHF. CDR3 bases: TGTGCCAGTAGTCCCTCCAGGGTCGGTCAGCCCCAGCATTTT.

This clone was seen more than once but under ten times. The CDR3 DNA reads TGTGCCAGCAGCCAAGGGACAGGGAAGAACACTGAAGCTTTCTTT. It codes for CASSQGTGKNTEAFF. The J gene is TRBJ1-1, the V gene TRBV4-2; the match to TRBD1 covers 8 bases. The V segment lost 1 base and the J segment 1 base; nucleotides outside the gene matches: 2. Germline assignment: CDR1 LGHNA and CDR2 YNFKEQ. The CDR3 has 15 amino acids.

The chain employs TRBV21-1 and TRBJ1-5; the table names TRBD1, a call not compared with the DNA. TRBV21-1 is listed as a pseudogene. This CDR3 has 18 amino acids. The CDR3, as DNA: TGTGCCAGCAGCAAAACCAGAAGCAGGGCACATAGCAATCAGCCCCAGCATTTT. It is translated as CASSKTRSRAHSNQPQHF.

J is TRBJ1-1 and V is TRBV5-6, with no clear D. CDR3 length: 16 amino acids. Trimming removed 3 bases from V and 6 bases from J, with 21 bases in between. The germline CDR1 and CDR2 sequences are SGHDT and YYEEEE. The CDR3: CASSSDLTKVNSEAFF. The CDR3 DNA is TGTGCCAGCAGCTCAGATCTGACAAAAGTAAATTCTGAAGCTTTCTTT.

The rearrangement links TRBV28 to TRBJ1-1; D is undetermined. The germline V and J ends were trimmed by 7 bases and 7 bases, with 10 bases remaining between them. The CDR3 consists of 11 residues. Germline assignment: CDR1 MDHEN and CDR2 SYDVKM. Here the CDR3 reads CASTLRGEAFF. The CDR3 coding sequence is TGTGCCAGCACCCTCCGAGGTGAAGCTTTCTTT.

The V and J genes are TRBV24-1 and TRBJ2-1, with D possibly being TRBD2 (6 bases). V dropped 6 bases and J dropped 4 bases, with 12 bases sitting between them. The CDR3 length is 14 residues. The germline V gene encodes CDR1 KGHDR and CDR2 SFDVKD. CDR3 region: CATSRSSVYNEQFF. The CDR3 nucleotides read TGTGCCACCAGTCGGTCTAGCGTTTACAATGAGCAGTTCTTC.

The chain has TRBV5-1 and TRBJ2-7, with D perhaps matching TRBD1 (5 bases). This CDR3 region has 15 residues. The germline CDR1 and CDR2 sequences are SGHRS and YFSETQ. Trimming shortened V by 7 bases and J by 4 bases, and 21 bases separated the two germline ends. CDR3 in amino acids: CASSGASSRFYEQYF. The CDR3 nucleotides read TGCGCCAGCTCTGGGGCGTCCAGTCGTTTTTACGAGCAGTACTTC. Looking up the rest from reference TRBV5-1 and TRBJ2-7 gives the full variable domain: KAGVTQTPRYLIKTRGQQVTLSCSPISGHRSVSWYQQTPGQGLQFLFEYFSETQRNKGNFPGRFSGRQFSNSRSEMNVSTLELGDSALYLCASSGASSRFYEQYFGPGTRLTVT.

The chain employs TRBV18 and TRBJ1-1; 9 bases align to TRBD1. Germline V gives CDR1 KGHSH, CDR2 LQKENI. The length of the CDR3 is 14 residues. The trim removed 6 bases at V and 3 bases at J, leaving 5 bases unmatched. The CDR3 DNA reads TGTGCCAGCTCCCCGGGACAGGGCTACACTGAAGCTTTCTTT. Translating it yields CASSPGQGYTEAFF.

This clone was detected once. This sequence joins TRBV30 and TRBJ2-3, with D maybe TRBD1 (6 bases). The V gene lost 4 bases and the J gene lost 1 base, with 12 bases spanning the gap. Germline assignment: CDR1 GTSNPN and CDR2 SVGIG (reference sequence). The CDR3 runs to 14 residues. The CDR3 sequence is CAWTRDTGTDTQYF. The CDR3 DNA sequence: TGTGCCTGGACCCGGGACACAGGCACAGATACGCAGTATTTT.